A single sample is the source of the 11 T cell receptor beta chains below, sequenced in a study of response to subunit inactivated influenza vaccine. TCRdb independently ran MiXCR on the RT-PCR reads; one entry per CDR3 protein. Of about 540,000 distinct CDR3 sequences in the sample, roughly 25% were seen once. These data were also reused for a study on T cells expressing NK-cell markers. This second report adds: Generation of TCR beta cDNA was performed by 5'RACE template switching incorporating UMIs.

The sequencing here drew on CD4+ T cells sorted from PBMCs, taken less than 13 days after vaccination. The receptors were gathered from a man in his fifties who received an inactivated influenza vaccine.

The sample holds many counts of this clonotype. The J gene is TRBJ2-1, the V gene TRBV5-1; D is ambiguous. The CDR3 totals 15 residues. The germline V gene has CDR1 SGHRS and CDR2 YFSETQ. The V end was cut by 3 bases, the J end by 7 bases, with 17 bases between. CDR3 bases: TGCGCCAGCAGCTCCCAGCGTGGAGTATGGAATGAGCAGTTCTTC. It encodes CASSSQRGVWNEQFF. The full variable domain, completed using reference TRBV5-1 and TRBJ2-1, is KAGVTQTPRYLIKTRGQQVTLSCSPISGHRSVSWYQQTPGQGLQFLFEYFSETQRNKGNFPGRFSGRQFSNSRSEMNVSTLELGDSALYLCASSSQRGVWNEQFFGPGTRLTVL.

The chain carries TRBV4-3 and TRBJ2-7; the D gene is possibly TRBD2 (7 bases). CDR3 length: 16 amino acids. V lost 4 bases, J lost 3 bases, and 19 bases lay in between. Germline V CDR1 and CDR2: LGHNA, YSLEER. The chain's CDR3 is CASSLGGPSHDYEQYF. CDR3 nucleotides: TGCGCCAGCAGCCTGGGGGGGCCCTCCCACGACTACGAGCAGTACTTC.

The table lists this clonotype with a few counts. The gene calls are TRBV11-1 and TRBJ2-1; D is unresolved. Germline CDR1 and CDR2: SGHAT and FQDESV (reference sequence). V lost 1 base and J lost 4, with 8 bases in between. The CDR3 is 14 amino acids. CDR3 DNA: TGTGCCAGCAGCTTAGGTAGGCGGTACAATGAGCAGTTCTTC. Encoded protein: CASSLGRRYNEQFF.

The chain is built from TRBV5-5 and TRBJ2-7, with D possibly matching TRBD1 (6 bases). V was clipped by 2 bases and J by 5 bases, with 14 bases between them. CDR3 length: 14 residues. The V gene's germline CDR1 is SGHKS and CDR2 YYEKEE (reference sequence). The CDR3 is CASSLQGIFHEQYF. The CDR3 coding sequence is TGTGCCAGCAGCTTACAGGGAATCTTCCACGAGCAGTACTTC.

This clonotype was picked up a small number of times. The chain employs TRBV7-2 and TRBJ2-2; TRBD2 is a possible D gene (7 bases). The CDR3 is 14 amino acids. V gave up 3 bases and J gave up 7 bases, with 12 bases separating them. CDR1 is SGHTA and CDR2 is FQGNSA in the germline V gene. CDR3 residues: CASSFHREGGELFF. CDR3 sequence (DNA): TGTGCCAGCAGCTTCCACAGGGAGGGCGGGGAGCTGTTTTTT.

CDR3 in DNA: TGTGCCAGCAGCTTAGCAGGCCACGAGCAGTACTTC. This codes for CASSLAGHEQYF. The chain recombines TRBV7-9 with TRBJ2-7; D gene uncertain. This CDR3 is 12 amino acids long. Germline assignment: CDR1 SEHNR and CDR2 FQNEAQ (reference sequence). V was trimmed by 0 bases and J by 5 bases, leaving 5 bases between them.

This clonotype occurred a few times. The V call is TRBV4-3, the J call TRBJ1-2; D uncertain. Germline CDR1 reads LGHNA; CDR2 reads YSLEER. The CDR3 consists of 15 residues. V was trimmed by 0 bases and J by 3 bases, leaving 11 bases between them. CDR3 DNA sequence: TGCGCCAGCAGCCAAGATTATTTACACGACTATGGCTACACCTTC. Translated, it gives CASSQDYLHDYGYTF.

This clonotype was observed a few times. V and J are TRBV12-3 or TRBV12-4 and TRBJ1-5; a possible D gene is TRBD1 (6 bases). This CDR3 is built from 13 residues. Deletions cut 5 bases from V and 5 bases from J, with 10 bases between. CDR3 sequence: CASSSRGYQPQHF. CDR3 nucleotide sequence: TGTGCCAGCAGTAGCAGGGGCTATCAGCCCCAGCATTTT.

The V call is TRBV6-1, the J call TRBJ2-3, with D perhaps given as TRBD1 or TRBD2 (5 bases each). The CDR3 runs to 15 residues. Deletions cut 5 bases from V and 1 base from J, with 13 bases between. CDR1 is MNHNS, CDR2 SASEGT, per germline. Here the CDR3 DNA reads TGTGCCAGCAGTCTCCGGGACGCCGGCACAGATACGCAGTATTTT. It codes for CASSLRDAGTDTQYF.

CDR3 residues: CASSESWDYEQYF. CDR3 coding DNA: TGCGCCAGCAGTGAGTCTTGGGACTACGAGCAGTACTTC. The rearrangement uses TRBV10-1 and TRBJ2-7; D remains ambiguous. The CDR3 is 13 amino acids. Germline CDR1 reads WNHNN; CDR2 reads SYGVQD (reference sequence). The V and J ends lost 0 bases and 3 bases respectively, with 6 bases between them.

The chain carries TRBV28 and TRBJ1-2; 10 bases map to TRBD1. The CDR3 runs 14 residues. The ends lost 6 bases at V and 5 bases at J; junction bases unmatched: 6. Germline-derived CDR1 and CDR2 are MDHEN and SYDVKM. The CDR3 nucleotides read TGTGCCAGCAGGGACCAGGACAGGGGGTATGGCTACACCTTC. Its translation: CASRDQDRGYGYTF.